These T cell receptor beta chains were read from a single sample in a study of identical twins. Using its own MiXCR run on the 5' RACE reads, TCRdb lists one record per CDR3 protein. The sample lists roughly 630,000 distinct CDR3 sequences; under 8.5% were seen once. This sample was shared with a second study, whose subject was yellow fever vaccine responses in identical twins.

The source material was PBMCs. These receptors came from a woman in her late teens or twenties in good health. CDR3s include the opening cysteine and the closing phenylalanine or tryptophan. The D gene is left open where the match is weak. Clone size is not always given. Where it is, it says once, few, many or a class for expanded clones.

J: TRBJ2-5
size: many
V: TRBV7-8
D: NA
DNA: TGTGCCAGCAGCTTAGCGACTACTCAAGAGACCCAGTACTTC
CDR3: CASSLATTQETQYF

J: TRBJ2-3
size: NA
V: TRBV6-1
D: NA
DNA: TGTGCCAGCCGGGTCTACGGGAGTACCGTGTGGGGGGATACGCAGTATTTT
CDR3: CASRVYGSTVWGDTQYF

J: TRBJ2-3
size: NA
V: TRBV3-1
D: TRBD2
DNA: TGTGCCAGCAGCCAAGATCAGAGACTAGCGGGGGGGATGGATACGCAGTATTTT
CDR3: CASSQDQRLAGGMDTQYF

J: TRBJ2-6
size: few
V: TRBV5-1
D: TRBD1
DNA: TGCGCCAGCAGCTCGCCGGGACAGGAGAGCTCTGGGGCCAACGTCCTGACTTTC
CDR3: CASSSPGQESSGANVLTF

J: TRBJ2-5
size: NA
V: TRBV7-9
D: TRBD2
DNA: TGTGCCAGCAGCTTAGGCGGAATATTAGCGGGCCAAGAGACCCAGTACTTC
CDR3: CASSLGGILAGQETQYF

J: TRBJ2-1
size: many
V: TRBV11-2
D: NA
DNA: TGTGCCAGCAGCTCCGCCACAGGGAATGAGCAGTTCTTC
CDR3: CASSSATGNEQFF

J: TRBJ2-4
size: few
V: TRBV12-3/TRBV12-4
D: TRBD1
DNA: TGTGCCAGCAGTCATCGACAGGGGGGACGGAACATTCAGTACTTC
CDR3: CASSHRQGGRNIQYF

J: TRBJ2-1
size: NA
V: TRBV20-1
D: NA
DNA: TGCAGTGCTAGCGACGGCAGGATCACCTACAATGAGCAGTTCTTC
CDR3: CSASDGRITYNEQFF

J: TRBJ1-1
size: few
V: TRBV29-1
D: NA
DNA: TGCAGCGGGAGTGGGATGAACACTGAAGCTTTCTTT
CDR3: CSGSGMNTEAFF

J: TRBJ2-3
size: many
V: TRBV12-3/TRBV12-4
D: NA
DNA: TGTGCCAGCAGTCAAACAGGCGGGGCAGATACGCAGTATTTT
CDR3: CASSQTGGADTQYF

J: TRBJ2-3
size: many
V: TRBV21-1
D: NA
DNA: TGTGCCAGCAGCAAAACTCTCGGACAGGGCATCCCCCCCCACACAGATACGCAGTATTTT
CDR3: CASSKTLGQGIPPHTDTQYF

J: TRBJ2-7
size: many
V: TRBV29-1
D: NA
DNA: TGCAGCGTTGAGGATGGGAGCTCCTACGAGCAGTACTTC
CDR3: CSVEDGSSYEQYF

J: TRBJ2-1
size: NA
V: TRBV6-6
D: NA
DNA: TGTGCCAGCAGTTACTCCTTGAATGAGCAGTTCTTC
CDR3: CASSYSLNEQFF

J: TRBJ2-5
size: many
V: TRBV29-1
D: NA
DNA: TGCAGCGTTGAAGGGGACTTCCTAGCGATCACAGAGACCCAGTACTTC
CDR3: CSVEGDFLAITETQYF

J: TRBJ2-3
size: few
V: TRBV29-1
D: NA
DNA: TGCAGCGTTGAACGAGGGGGGGGACGCACAGATACGCAGTATTTT
CDR3: CSVERGGGRTDTQYF

J: TRBJ2-3
size: many
V: TRBV10-3
D: NA
DNA: TGTGCCATCAGTGAGGGCACAGATACGCAGTATTTT
CDR3: CAISEGTDTQYF

J: TRBJ2-7
size: many
V: TRBV4-1
D: TRBD2
DNA: TGCGCCAGCAGCCCCTACGAATCCACTAGCGGACGATTCTACGAGCAGTACTTC
CDR3: CASSPYESTSGRFYEQYF

J: TRBJ2-5
size: NA
V: TRBV9
D: TRBD1
DNA: TGTGCCAGCAGCGCCAAGCAGGGGGTTGGAGAGACCCAGTACTTC
CDR3: CASSAKQGVGETQYF

J: TRBJ2-2
size: many
V: TRBV6-5
D: TRBD1
DNA: TGTGCCAGCAGTTACCACCTGGGACAGGGGACCGGGGAGCTGTTTTTT
CDR3: CASSYHLGQGTGELFF

J: TRBJ2-7
size: few
V: TRBV20-1
D: TRBD2
DNA: TGCAGTGCTGAGAAGCGGGAGCCTGGAGAGATCTCCTACGAGCAGTACTTC
CDR3: CSAEKREPGEISYEQYF

J: TRBJ2-7
size: few
V: TRBV7-3
D: NA
DNA: TGTGCCAGCAGCTCCGCGGGCCCCTACGAGCAGTACTTC
CDR3: CASSSAGPYEQYF

J: TRBJ2-1
size: NA
V: TRBV24-1
D: NA
DNA: TGTGCCACCGCTTCGGCGTTTTCTGGGAATAATGAGCAGTTCTTC
CDR3: CATASAFSGNNEQFF

J: TRBJ1-5
size: many
V: TRBV4-1
D: NA
DNA: TGCGCCAGCAGCCCGAAGAGGAGAGTTCATAGCAATCAGCCCCAGCATTTT
CDR3: CASSPKRRVHSNQPQHF

J: TRBJ1-6
size: few
V: TRBV5-1
D: TRBD1
DNA: TGCGCCAGCAGACAAGGGGGCCCCATTTCACCCCTCCACTTT
CDR3: CASRQGGPISPLHF

J: TRBJ2-2
size: NA
V: TRBV7-9
D: NA
DNA: TGTGCCAGCAGCTTAGCGAACACTAACACCGGGGAGCTGTTTTTT
CDR3: CASSLANTNTGELFF

J: TRBJ2-3
size: many
V: TRBV7-2
D: TRBD2
DNA: TGTGCCAGCAGCCCTAGCGGTGGGGATACGCAGTATTTT
CDR3: CASSPSGGDTQYF

J: TRBJ1-5
size: NA
V: TRBV24-1
D: TRBD1
DNA: TGTGCCACCGGGCAGACAGGGGGCAACAATCAGCCCCAGCATTTT
CDR3: CATGQTGGNNQPQHF

J: TRBJ2-6
size: few
V: TRBV6-5
D: TRBD1
DNA: TGTGCCAGCAGTTTCCGTCCCGGGACAGGAACCTCTGGGGCCAACGTCCTGACTTTC
CDR3: CASSFRPGTGTSGANVLTF

J: TRBJ2-1
size: few
V: TRBV6-5
D: TRBD2
DNA: TGTGCCAGCAGTTACTCGGGGACTAGCGGGGGGAGGGAGAACAATGAGCAGTTCTTC
CDR3: CASSYSGTSGGRENNEQFF

J: TRBJ2-1
size: many
V: TRBV7-9
D: NA
DNA: TGTGCCAGCAGCGTCTTAGACAATGAGCAGTTCTTC
CDR3: CASSVLDNEQFF

J: TRBJ1-2
size: few
V: TRBV9
D: NA
DNA: TGTGCCAGCAGCGTAGACCCAGTCAACTATGGCTACACCTTC
CDR3: CASSVDPVNYGYTF

J: TRBJ2-3
size: few
V: TRBV5-1
D: TRBD2
DNA: TGCGCCAGCAGCTTGGCCAGGCTAGCGGGGGGGCAGGGGACAGATACGCAGTATTTT
CDR3: CASSLARLAGGQGTDTQYF

J: TRBJ1-4
size: few
V: TRBV2
D: NA
DNA: TGTGCCAGCACCCCGGGAGACGCAACTAATGAAAAACTGTTTTTT
CDR3: CASTPGDATNEKLFF

J: TRBJ2-1
size: NA
V: TRBV4-1
D: TRBD2
DNA: TGCGCCAGCAGGCGACTAGCGGGGGTTGCCTATGAGCAGTTCTTC
CDR3: CASRRLAGVAYEQFF

J: TRBJ1-6
size: few
V: TRBV3-1
D: NA
DNA: TGTGCCAGCAGCCAACCCCGGGACGTCGGTAATTCACCCCTCCACTTT
CDR3: CASSQPRDVGNSPLHF

J: TRBJ2-7
size: few
V: TRBV11-3
D: TRBD2
DNA: TGTGCCAGCAGTCCCCGGACTAGCGGGGGAACCTACGAGCAGTACTTC
CDR3: CASSPRTSGGTYEQYF

J: TRBJ2-2
size: few
V: TRBV7-8
D: NA
DNA: TGTGCCAGCAGCCCGAAAACCGGGACCCCGAACACCGGGGAGCTGTTTTTT
CDR3: CASSPKTGTPNTGELFF

J: TRBJ2-3
size: many
V: TRBV7-3
D: NA
DNA: TGTGCCAGCAGCATGGGTAGCACAGATACGCAGTATTTT
CDR3: CASSMGSTDTQYF

J: TRBJ2-5
size: NA
V: TRBV5-1
D: TRBD2
DNA: TGCGCCAGCAGCGGGACTAGCGGGGAAGAGACCCAGTACTTC
CDR3: CASSGTSGEETQYF

J: TRBJ1-4
size: many
V: TRBV27
D: NA
DNA: TGTGCCAGCAGTCCCAGGGTCGGGGAAAAACTGTTTTTT
CDR3: CASSPRVGEKLFF

J: TRBJ2-1
size: NA
V: TRBV5-5
D: TRBD1
DNA: TGTGCCAGCAGCTTGCAGGGGGCGGGCTCCTACAATGAGCAGTTCTTC
CDR3: CASSLQGAGSYNEQFF

J: TRBJ2-1
size: many
V: TRBV4-1
D: NA
DNA: TGCGCCAGCAGCCAAGAGCTACCGGACTCCTACAATGAGCAGTTCTTC
CDR3: CASSQELPDSYNEQFF